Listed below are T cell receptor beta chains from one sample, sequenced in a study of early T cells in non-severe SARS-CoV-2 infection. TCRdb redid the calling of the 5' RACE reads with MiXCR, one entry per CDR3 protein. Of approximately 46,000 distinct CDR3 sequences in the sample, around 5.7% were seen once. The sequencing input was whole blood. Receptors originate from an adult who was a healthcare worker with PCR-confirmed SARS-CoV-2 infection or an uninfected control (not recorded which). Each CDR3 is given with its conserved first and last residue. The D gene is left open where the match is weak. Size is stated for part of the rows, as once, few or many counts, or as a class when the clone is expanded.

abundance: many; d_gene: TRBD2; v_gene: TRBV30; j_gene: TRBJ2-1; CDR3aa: CAWAPTSDEQFF; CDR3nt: TGTGCCTGGGCCCCTACTAGCGATGAGCAGTTCTTC
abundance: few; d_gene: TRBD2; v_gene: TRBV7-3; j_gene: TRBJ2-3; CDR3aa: CASSSQGLYTDTQYF; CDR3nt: TGTGCCAGCAGCTCCCAGGGACTATACACAGATACGCAGTATTTT
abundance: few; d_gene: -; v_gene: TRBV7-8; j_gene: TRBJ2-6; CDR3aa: CASSLSGVSGANVLTF; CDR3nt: TGTGCCAGCAGCTTATCAGGGGTATCTGGGGCCAACGTCCTGACTTTC
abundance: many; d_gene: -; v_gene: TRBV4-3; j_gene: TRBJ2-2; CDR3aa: CASSQDAEATGELFF; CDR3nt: TGCGCCAGCAGCCAAGATGCGGAAGCCACCGGGGAGCTGTTTTTT
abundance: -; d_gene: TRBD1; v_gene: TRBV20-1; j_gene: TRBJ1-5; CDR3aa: CSAREFGTDSNQPQHF; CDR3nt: TGCAGTGCTAGAGAGTTCGGGACAGATAGCAATCAGCCCCAGCATTTT
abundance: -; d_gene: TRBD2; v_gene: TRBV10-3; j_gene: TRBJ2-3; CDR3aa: CATTTSGGASPTDTQYF; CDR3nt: TGTGCCACCACGACTAGCGGGGGGGCCAGTCCCACAGATACGCAGTATTTT
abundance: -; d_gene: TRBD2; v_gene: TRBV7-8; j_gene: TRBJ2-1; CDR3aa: CASSLQLAGSNEQFF; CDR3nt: TGTGCCAGCAGCTTACAGTTAGCGGGGTCAAATGAGCAGTTCTTC
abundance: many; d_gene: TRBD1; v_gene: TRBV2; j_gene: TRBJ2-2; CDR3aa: CASSGQGPTGELFF; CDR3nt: TGTGCCAGCAGTGGACAGGGACCCACCGGGGAGCTGTTTTTT
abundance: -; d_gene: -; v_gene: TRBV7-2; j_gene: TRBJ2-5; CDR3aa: CASSRGIETQYF; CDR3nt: TGTGCCAGCAGCCGGGGGATAGAGACCCAGTACTTC
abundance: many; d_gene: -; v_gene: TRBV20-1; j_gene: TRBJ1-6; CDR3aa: CSAREGREVYNSPLHF; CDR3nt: TGCAGTGCTAGAGAGGGCAGGGAGGTCTATAATTCACCCCTCCACTTT
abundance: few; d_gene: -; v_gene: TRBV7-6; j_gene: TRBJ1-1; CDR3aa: CASSRTVQSEAFF; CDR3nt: TGTGCCAGCAGTCGGACAGTTCAATCTGAAGCTTTCTTT
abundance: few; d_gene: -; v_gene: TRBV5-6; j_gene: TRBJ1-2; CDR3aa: CASSSVASGYTF; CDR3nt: TGTGCCAGCAGTTCCGTGGCTTCTGGCTACACCTTC
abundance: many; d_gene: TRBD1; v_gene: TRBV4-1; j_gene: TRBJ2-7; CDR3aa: CASSQVGTGNYEQYF; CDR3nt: TGCGCCAGCAGCCAAGTTGGGACAGGGAACTACGAGCAGTACTTC
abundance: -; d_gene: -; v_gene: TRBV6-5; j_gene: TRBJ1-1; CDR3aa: CASSYSGGGTEAFF; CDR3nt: TGTGCCAGCAGTTACTCTGGGGGAGGCACTGAAGCTTTCTTT
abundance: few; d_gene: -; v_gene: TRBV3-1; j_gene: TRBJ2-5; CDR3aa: CASTTMAGKETQYF; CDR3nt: TGTGCCAGCACGACTATGGCGGGAAAAGAGACCCAGTACTTC
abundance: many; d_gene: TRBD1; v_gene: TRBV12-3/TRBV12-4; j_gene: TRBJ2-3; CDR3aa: CASTPGTGADTQYF; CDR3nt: TGTGCCAGCACCCCCGGCACAGGGGCAGATACGCAGTATTTT
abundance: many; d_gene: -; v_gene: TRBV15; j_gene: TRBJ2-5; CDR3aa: CATSRDPSAQETQYF; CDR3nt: TGTGCCACCAGCAGAGATCCATCGGCACAAGAGACCCAGTACTTC
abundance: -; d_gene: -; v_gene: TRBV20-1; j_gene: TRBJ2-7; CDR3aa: CSASAGSSYEQYF; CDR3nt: TGCAGTGCTAGTGCAGGGAGCTCCTACGAGCAGTACTTC
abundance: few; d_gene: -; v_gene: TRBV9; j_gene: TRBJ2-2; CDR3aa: CASSVYGGADTGELFF; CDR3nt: TGTGCCAGCAGCGTATACGGCGGGGCGGACACCGGGGAGCTGTTTTTT
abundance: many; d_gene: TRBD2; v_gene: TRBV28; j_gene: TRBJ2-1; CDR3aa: CASSFLAGTPNEQFF; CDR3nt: TGTGCCAGCAGTTTCCTAGCGGGGACACCCAATGAGCAGTTCTTC
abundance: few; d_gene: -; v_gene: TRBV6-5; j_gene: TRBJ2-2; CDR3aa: CASSSPASNTGELFF; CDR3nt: TGTGCCAGCAGTTCGCCGGCCTCGAACACCGGGGAGCTGTTTTTT
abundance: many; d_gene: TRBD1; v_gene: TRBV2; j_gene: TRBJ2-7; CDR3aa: CASSERGQSEQYF; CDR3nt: TGTGCCAGCAGTGAAAGGGGACAGTCCGAGCAGTACTTC
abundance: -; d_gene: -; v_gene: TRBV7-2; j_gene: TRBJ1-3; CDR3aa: CASSEEPSSGNTIYF; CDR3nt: TGTGCCAGCAGCGAGGAGCCTAGCTCTGGAAACACCATATATTTT
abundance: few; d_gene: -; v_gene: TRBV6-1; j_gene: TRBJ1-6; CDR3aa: CASSEAELGGNSPLHF; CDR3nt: TGTGCCAGCAGTGAAGCGGAGCTAGGGGGTAATTCACCCCTCCACTTT
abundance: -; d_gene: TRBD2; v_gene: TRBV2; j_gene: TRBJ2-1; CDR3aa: CASSDTSGGAYEQFF; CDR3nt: TGTGCCAGCAGCGACACTAGCGGGGGAGCCTATGAGCAGTTCTTC
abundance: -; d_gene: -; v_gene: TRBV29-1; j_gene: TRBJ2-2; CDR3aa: CSVEESGHQGGTGELFF; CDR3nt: TGCAGCGTTGAAGAATCGGGACACCAAGGCGGCACCGGGGAGCTGTTTTTT
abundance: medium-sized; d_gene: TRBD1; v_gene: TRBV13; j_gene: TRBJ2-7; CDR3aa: CASSIGGQGASYEQYF; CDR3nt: TGTGCCAGCAGCATTGGCGGACAGGGGGCTTCCTACGAGCAGTACTTC
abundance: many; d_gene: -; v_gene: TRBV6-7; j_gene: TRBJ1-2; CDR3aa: CASSYSWARHGYTF; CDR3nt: TGTGCCAGCAGTTACTCGTGGGCACGACATGGCTACACCTTC
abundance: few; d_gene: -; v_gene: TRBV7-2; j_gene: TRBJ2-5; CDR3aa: CASSLWRDQETQYF; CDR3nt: TGTGCCAGCAGCCTCTGGCGGGACCAAGAGACCCAGTACTTC
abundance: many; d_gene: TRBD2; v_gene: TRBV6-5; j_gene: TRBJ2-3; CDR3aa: CASSYYAGRADTQYF; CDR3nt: TGTGCCAGCAGTTATTATGCCGGGAGGGCAGATACGCAGTATTTT
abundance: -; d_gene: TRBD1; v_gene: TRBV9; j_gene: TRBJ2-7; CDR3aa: CASSRTGDEQYF; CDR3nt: TGTGCCAGCAGCCGGACAGGGGACGAGCAGTACTTC
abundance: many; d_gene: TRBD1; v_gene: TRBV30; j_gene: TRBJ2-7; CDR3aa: CAWTGGIGYEQYF; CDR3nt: TGTGCCTGGACAGGGGGTATCGGCTACGAGCAGTACTTC